This entry concerns a single T cell receptor beta chain. The CDR3 totals 13 residues. Between the trimmed V and J ends, which lost 6 bases and 5 bases, there was a span of 14 bases. The germline CDR1 and CDR2 sequences are SGHRS and YFSETQ. This specimen comes from a study of technical replicates of blood from a few donors. The assay was immunoSEQ multiplex PCR, and TCRdb's table has in-frame clones only and misses some. Of approximately 87,000 clones listed, more than 85% are singletons. The sequence came from a human donor in good health. Some clones in this sample may be carry-over from other donors' samples. Sequencing was done on a sample of T cells isolated from PBMCs. The chain is built from TRBV5-1 and TRBJ1-1; D possibly corresponds to TRBD1 (6 bases). CDR3 region: CASNKAGATEAFF. CDR3 in DNA: TGCGCCAGCAACAAAGCGGGGGCTACTGAAGCTTTCTTT.